Described below is a single TCR beta chain sequence and its context. At one end, the junction sequence differs from germline, possibly due to a read error. Out of unsorted whole blood came the blood RNA, and germline DNA was extracted as well. The data were taken from a study of tumor-infiltrating lymphocytes in primary liver carcinoma. The CDR3 has 14 amino acids. Reverse transcription of approximately 500 ng total RNA with a constant-region primer produced TCR beta cDNA. Libraries covering TCR beta were generated through three nested multiplex PCR rounds (using a slightly modified ARM-PCR). Investigators reported that the first two PCR rounds, at approximately 11 cycles each, used TRBV1-TRBV30 forward primers with a C-beta reverse primer. From the multiplex PCR reads, TCRdb called clonotypes with MiXCR, one entry per CDR3 protein. The profile shows about 310,000 distinct CDR3 sequences, around 50% of them singletons.

The V and J genes are TRBV12-3 or TRBV12-4 and TRBJ2-1; TRBD1 agrees at 9 bases. Input material: peripheral blood. This TCR came from a woman aged 25 to 39 with primary liver carcinoma and hepatitis B virus infection. The CDR3 protein is CATLDRGSYNGQLF. In nucleotides, the CDR3 is TGTGCCACCCTTGACAGGGGGTCCTACAATGGGCAGCTCTTC.